One sample yielded the 5 T cell receptor beta chains listed below, sequenced in a study of T cell repertoires in cytomegalovirus infection. TCRdb itself ran the reads through MiXCR, one entry per CDR3 protein. Among 550,000 to 850,000 distinct CDR3 sequences listed, around a third were seen once. Their cognate antigens are unknown. The sequences come from cultured PBMCs, collected from culture after CMV antigen stimulation. These receptors came from a human donor in good health (CMV status not recorded). Some clones in this sample may be carry-over from other donors' samples.

This clonotype was seen only a few times. The rearrangement joins TRBV6-1 to TRBJ2-4; the D gene is possibly TRBD1 (5 bases). CDR1 and CDR2 from the germline V gene are MNHNS and SASEGT. The germline V and J ends were trimmed by 4 bases and 8 bases, with 15 bases remaining between them. The CDR3 runs 14 residues. The CDR3 region has the DNA TGTGCCAGCAGTGCAGGGCCTTACCCGGACATTCAGTACTTC. Its translation is CASSAGPYPDIQYF.

The chain is built from TRBV7-9 and TRBJ2-1, with 13 nucleotides matching TRBD2. V trimming: 4 bases; J trimming: 3 bases; junction bases outside the gene matches: 6. The CDR3 consists of 17 residues. CDR1 and CDR2 (germline): SEHNR, FQNEAQ (reference sequence). The CDR3 protein is CASSSRTSGGHYNEQFF. CDR3 coding DNA: TGTGCCAGCAGCTCTCGGACTAGCGGGGGACACTACAATGAGCAGTTCTTC.

The rearrangement links TRBV2 to TRBJ2-5; D gene uncertain. V shed 3 bases and J shed 5 bases, with 10 bases lying between them. The CDR3 has 13 amino acids. The germline V gene has CDR1 SNHLY and CDR2 FYNNEI. In DNA, the CDR3 is TGTGCCAGCAGTGACTTGGTTTCGGAGACCCAGTACTTC. Its translation: CASSDLVSETQYF.

The rearrangement uses TRBV7-6 and TRBJ2-7, with no clear D. In germline, CDR1 is SGHVS, CDR2 FNYEAQ. The CDR3 runs to 16 residues. Trimming removed 1 base from V and 1 base from J, with 14 bases in between. CDR3 residues: CASSLGVRRKSYEQYF. CDR3 DNA sequence: TGTGCCAGCAGCTTAGGTGTCAGGCGAAAATCCTACGAGCAGTACTTC.

This rearrangement joins TRBV12-3 or TRBV12-4 to TRBJ1-2, with 9 positions matching TRBD1. The length of the CDR3 is 15 residues. The V and J ends lost 4 bases and 3 bases, in that order; junction bases with no gene match: 6. CDR3 residues: CASSYRDRVDYGYTF. The CDR3 DNA sequence: TGTGCCAGCAGTTACCGGGACAGGGTCGACTATGGCTACACCTTC.